Listed below are T cell receptor beta chains from one sample, sequenced in a study of T cells in Graves' hyperthyroidism and ophthalmopathy. TCRdb itself ran the multiplex PCR reads through MiXCR, one entry per CDR3 protein. Here the sample spans roughly 500,000 distinct CDR3 sequences, around 43% being singletons. The sample taken for sequencing was peripheral blood or thyroid tissue (not recorded which). The origin of the receptors is an adult woman with Graves' disease, either hyperthyroidism or ophthalmopathy (not recorded which). The CDR3 runs from the conserved cysteine through the conserved F or W. The D gene is left open where the match is weak. The listing skips clone size in some rows; elsewhere it reads once, few, many or a size class.

clone size: -; J gene: TRBJ1-2; V gene: TRBV5-6; D gene: TRBD1; CDR3 DNA: TGTGCCAGCAGCATCTACGACAGGGGGTTCTATGGCTACACCTTC; CDR3 protein: CASSIYDRGFYGYTF
clone size: once; J gene: TRBJ2-5; V gene: TRBV7-6; D gene: TRBD1; CDR3 DNA: TGTGCCAGCAGCTTCCGTAGACCGGGACAGGGTAACTTCCAAGAGACCCAGTACTTC; CDR3 protein: CASSFRRPGQGNFQETQYF
clone size: -; J gene: TRBJ1-6; V gene: TRBV2; D gene: -; CDR3 DNA: TGTGCCAGCGATGGACAGAATTCACCCCTCCACTTT; CDR3 protein: CASDGQNSPLHF
clone size: -; J gene: TRBJ1-6; V gene: TRBV20-1; D gene: -; CDR3 DNA: TGCAGTGCTAGACCACAGCTTTTTAATTCACCCCTCCACTTT; CDR3 protein: CSARPQLFNSPLHF
clone size: -; J gene: TRBJ2-7; V gene: TRBV7-3; D gene: -; CDR3 DNA: TGTGCCACCAGCAGTAAAGGGCTCGAGCAGTACTTC; CDR3 protein: CATSSKGLEQYF
clone size: many; J gene: TRBJ2-2; V gene: TRBV19; D gene: -; CDR3 DNA: TGTGCCAGTATTCCGGACGCGAACACCGGGGAGCTGTTTTTT; CDR3 protein: CASIPDANTGELFF
clone size: -; J gene: TRBJ2-7; V gene: TRBV7-9; D gene: -; CDR3 DNA: TGTGCCAGCAGCACGGGACTGAGCTCCTACGAGCAGTACTTC; CDR3 protein: CASSTGLSSYEQYF
clone size: few; J gene: TRBJ1-1; V gene: TRBV7-8; D gene: TRBD1; CDR3 DNA: TGTGCCAGCAGCTTCCTTAGACAGGGAGGAGAATCGGCTTTCTTT; CDR3 protein: CASSFLRQGGESAFF
clone size: few; J gene: TRBJ1-2; V gene: TRBV10-3; D gene: -; CDR3 DNA: TGTGCCATGGGACGTGGGGCTAACTATGGCTACACCTTC; CDR3 protein: CAMGRGANYGYTF
clone size: many; J gene: TRBJ1-1; V gene: TRBV2; D gene: -; CDR3 DNA: TGTGCCAGCAGTGAGTCCAGGGTAGTCACTGAAGCTTTCTTT; CDR3 protein: CASSESRVVTEAFF
clone size: many; J gene: TRBJ1-1; V gene: TRBV4-2; D gene: -; CDR3 DNA: TGTGCCAGCAGCCAAGTGTCGACCCCTGAAGCTTTCTTT; CDR3 protein: CASSQVSTPEAFF
clone size: -; J gene: TRBJ2-5; V gene: TRBV5-6; D gene: -; CDR3 DNA: TGTGCCAGCAGCTCGACAGTAGGACGGGATCAGCCCCAGTACTTC; CDR3 protein: CASSSTVGRDQPQYF
clone size: -; J gene: TRBJ2-5; V gene: TRBV20-1; D gene: TRBD2; CDR3 DNA: TGCAGTGCTCCCCCAACTAGCGGGAGATCCCAGTACTTC; CDR3 protein: CSAPPTSGRSQYF
clone size: many; J gene: TRBJ2-7; V gene: TRBV5-1; D gene: -; CDR3 DNA: TGCGCCAGCAGCTTGGAAGGGCCTCGAGACGAGCAGTACTTC; CDR3 protein: CASSLEGPRDEQYF
clone size: -; J gene: TRBJ2-7; V gene: TRBV28; D gene: -; CDR3 DNA: TGTGCCATTGGGGCCGAGCAGTACTTC; CDR3 protein: CAIGAEQYF
clone size: -; J gene: TRBJ2-5; V gene: TRBV25-1; D gene: -; CDR3 DNA: TGTGCCAGCAGTGAATTTCAGGGATTAGAGACCCAGTACTTC; CDR3 protein: CASSEFQGLETQYF
clone size: once; J gene: TRBJ2-2; V gene: TRBV7-2; D gene: -; CDR3 DNA: TGTGCCAGCAGCTTAGTGGCCGGTTTAAGCGGGGAGCTGTTTTTT; CDR3 protein: CASSLVAGLSGELFF
clone size: many; J gene: TRBJ1-2; V gene: TRBV6-5; D gene: TRBD1; CDR3 DNA: TGTGCCAGCGGATTCCAGGGGGCTGGCTACACCTTC; CDR3 protein: CASGFQGAGYTF
clone size: many; J gene: TRBJ2-2; V gene: TRBV10-3; D gene: TRBD2; CDR3 DNA: TGTGCCATCAGTGCGACTAGCGGGAGTGTAGGCACCGGGGAGCTGTTTTTT; CDR3 protein: CAISATSGSVGTGELFF
clone size: -; J gene: TRBJ1-2; V gene: TRBV11-2; D gene: -; CDR3 DNA: TGTGCCAGCTCAGCTAACCGGGCTGCTAACTATGGCTACACCTTC; CDR3 protein: CASSANRAANYGYTF
clone size: -; J gene: TRBJ2-7; V gene: TRBV7-9; D gene: -; CDR3 DNA: TGTGCCAGCAGCCCCCAGGGGCAGCCCTCCTACGAGCAGTACTTC; CDR3 protein: CASSPQGQPSYEQYF
clone size: few; J gene: TRBJ1-5; V gene: TRBV10-3; D gene: TRBD1; CDR3 DNA: TGTGCCATCAGTTTAACTGGGTGGACAGGGGAATTTATGTCCCAGCATTTT; CDR3 protein: CAISLTGWTGEFMSQHF
clone size: once; J gene: TRBJ1-2; V gene: TRBV20-1; D gene: -; CDR3 DNA: TGCAGTGCTAGAGATTCTAAGGACAGCTATGGCTACACCTTC; CDR3 protein: CSARDSKDSYGYTF
clone size: -; J gene: TRBJ2-7; V gene: TRBV11-2; D gene: -; CDR3 DNA: TGTGCCAGCAGCTTAGGCCTTGGGAGATACGAGCAGTACTTC; CDR3 protein: CASSLGLGRYEQYF
clone size: -; J gene: TRBJ1-4; V gene: TRBV6-4; D gene: -; CDR3 DNA: TGTGCCAGCAGTGAGTCCAGAACAACTAGTGAAAAACTGTTTTTT; CDR3 protein: CASSESRTTSEKLFF
clone size: many; J gene: TRBJ2-5; V gene: TRBV20-1; D gene: -; CDR3 DNA: TGCAGTGCTAGAGGCCTAGCCGGAGAGACCCAGTACTTC; CDR3 protein: CSARGLAGETQYF
clone size: -; J gene: TRBJ2-7; V gene: TRBV10-3; D gene: -; CDR3 DNA: TGTGCCATCAGTGAGTATGCCAACGAGCAGTACTTC; CDR3 protein: CAISEYANEQYF
clone size: -; J gene: TRBJ1-1; V gene: TRBV2; D gene: -; CDR3 DNA: TGTGCCAGCAGACAACAGGCGAACAATGAAGCCTTCTTT; CDR3 protein: CASRQQANNEAFF
clone size: -; J gene: TRBJ2-7; V gene: TRBV7-2; D gene: -; CDR3 DNA: TGTGCCAGCAGCTTAACTGCGGAGGGAACTAGCGAGCAGTACTTC; CDR3 protein: CASSLTAEGTSEQYF
clone size: -; J gene: TRBJ2-7; V gene: TRBV7-9; D gene: -; CDR3 DNA: TGTGCCAGCAGCTTAGACGAAACCTACGAGCAGTACTTC; CDR3 protein: CASSLDETYEQYF
clone size: many; J gene: TRBJ1-1; V gene: TRBV10-3; D gene: -; CDR3 DNA: TGTGCCATCAGTGGTTCAGGGAGGGGCGAAACTGAAGCTTTCTTT; CDR3 protein: CAISGSGRGETEAFF
clone size: -; J gene: TRBJ1-1; V gene: TRBV10-3; D gene: -; CDR3 DNA: TGTGCCATCAGTGGGCAGGGTATGGACACTGAAGCTTCCTTT; CDR3 protein: CAISGQGMDTEASF
clone size: -; J gene: TRBJ1-4; V gene: TRBV7-9; D gene: -; CDR3 DNA: TGTGCCAGCAGCTGGGAAGGGGAAGAAAAACTGTTTTTT; CDR3 protein: CASSWEGEEKLFF
clone size: -; J gene: TRBJ1-3; V gene: TRBV7-2; D gene: -; CDR3 DNA: TGTGCCAGCAGCCCTCGAAAGGGGGTATTTGCTGGAAACACCATATATTTT; CDR3 protein: CASSPRKGVFAGNTIYF
clone size: many; J gene: TRBJ2-7; V gene: TRBV29-1; D gene: -; CDR3 DNA: TGCAGCGCCCGAGGGGGGACATCATACGAGCAGTACTTC; CDR3 protein: CSARGGTSYEQYF